The clone carrying this T cell receptor (beta chain) was picked up a small number of times. What it binds is unknown. The sample originates from a study of beta chain features in type 1 diabetes. Study at large: Age, gender and cell yields were similar between patients and healthy donors. Study findings and constraints: PCR might show a preference for shorter templates, equally across patients and controls.

Every bit of the isolated RNA underwent reverse transcription, so sequencing read expressed TCRB transcripts. Libraries were prepared by immunoSEQ multiplex PCR; TCRdb keeps only in-frame clonotypes and omits some of them. The data hold approximately 250,000 clones, with over 9.5% observed a single time. On average, the one heparinised blood draw given by each donor was approximately 120 mL. CD4+ cells of the naive, central memory, regulatory and stem cell-like memory types were sorted via CD45RO/CCR7/CD25/CD127/CD95/CD27. The CDR3 has 14 amino acids. CDR1 is MNHEY and CDR2 is SMNVEV in the germline V gene (reference sequence). With 3 bases removed from V and 0 bases from J, the gap between germline ends came to 6 bases.

This clonotype was sampled from a woman in her late teens or twenties in good health. The source material was naive CD4+ T cells from blood. This chain joins TRBV27 and TRBJ1-5, with D possibly matching TRBD1 (5 bases). The CDR3 region is CASSFGGSNQPQHF. CDR3 nucleotide sequence: TGTGCCAGCAGTTTCGGGGGTAGCAATCAGCCCCAGCATTTT.